This TCR beta chain was sequenced for a study of T-cell memory formation after mild COVID-19. Study-level results: The study found balanced CD4/CD8 in clones contracting day 15 to 85 and a CD4+ lean in later expanders.

TCRdb reprocessed the 5' RACE reads via MiXCR and lists one record per CDR3 protein. The sample holds a few hundred thousand distinct CDR3 sequences, around 30% seen once. CDR1 and CDR2 from the germline V gene are SQVTM and ANQGSEA. The V end lost 5 bases, the J end lost 1 base, and 15 bases lay between the germline ends. The CDR3 runs to 15 residues. This clonotype has only a few counts. Its target is not known. Sequenced input: PBMCs or a T cell subset sorted from them (not recorded which). The receptor was isolated from an adult woman who had mild COVID-19 (a few samples of this study predate the infection). Cell type and time point are not known. The rearrangement links TRBV29-1 to TRBJ2-1; possible D gene TRBD1, 5 bases. The CDR3 DNA reads TGCAGCGTTCTGACAGCCTCCCGGTCCTACAATGAGCAGTTCTTC. Protein: CSVLTASRSYNEQFF.